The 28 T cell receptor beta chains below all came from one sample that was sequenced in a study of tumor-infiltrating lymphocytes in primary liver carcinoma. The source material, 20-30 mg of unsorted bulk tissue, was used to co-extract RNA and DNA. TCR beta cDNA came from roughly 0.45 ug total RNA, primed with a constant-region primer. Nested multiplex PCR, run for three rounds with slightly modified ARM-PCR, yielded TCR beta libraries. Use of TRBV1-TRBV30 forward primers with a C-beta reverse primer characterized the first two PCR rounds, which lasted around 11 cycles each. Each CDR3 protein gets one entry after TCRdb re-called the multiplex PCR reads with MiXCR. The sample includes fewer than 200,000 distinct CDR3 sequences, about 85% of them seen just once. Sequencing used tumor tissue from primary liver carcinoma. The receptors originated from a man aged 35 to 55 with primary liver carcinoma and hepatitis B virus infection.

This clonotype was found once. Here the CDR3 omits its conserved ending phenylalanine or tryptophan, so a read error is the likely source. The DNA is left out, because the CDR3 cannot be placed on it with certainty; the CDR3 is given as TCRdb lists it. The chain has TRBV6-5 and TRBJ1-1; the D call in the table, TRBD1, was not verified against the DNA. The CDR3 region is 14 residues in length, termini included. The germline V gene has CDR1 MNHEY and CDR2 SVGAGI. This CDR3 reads CASSVTGKDTETFS.

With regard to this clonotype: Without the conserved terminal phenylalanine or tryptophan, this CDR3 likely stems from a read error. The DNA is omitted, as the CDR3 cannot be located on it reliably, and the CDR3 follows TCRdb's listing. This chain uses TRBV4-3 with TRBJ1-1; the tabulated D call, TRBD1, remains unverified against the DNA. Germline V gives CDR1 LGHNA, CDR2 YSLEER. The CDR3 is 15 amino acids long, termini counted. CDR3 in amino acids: CASNPGPRENTETFL.

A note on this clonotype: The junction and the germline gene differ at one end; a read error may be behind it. The CDR3 DNA reads TGCAGCATTGGGACTAGCGCGACGAACATCGGGGACCTGTTTTTT. Protein product: CSIGTSATNIGDLFF. The J gene is TRBJ2-2, the V gene TRBV29-1, with 10 bases aligning to TRBD2. Germline V CDR1 and CDR2: SQVTM, ANQGSEA. The CDR3 runs to 15 residues.

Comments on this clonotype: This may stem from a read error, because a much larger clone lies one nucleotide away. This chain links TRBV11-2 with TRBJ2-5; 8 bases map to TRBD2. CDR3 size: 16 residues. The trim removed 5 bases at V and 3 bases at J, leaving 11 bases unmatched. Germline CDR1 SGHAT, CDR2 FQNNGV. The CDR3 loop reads CASSQTHGGGKETQYF. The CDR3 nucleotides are TGTGCCAGCAGCCAAACTCATGGCGGGGGGAAAGAGACCCAGTACTTC.

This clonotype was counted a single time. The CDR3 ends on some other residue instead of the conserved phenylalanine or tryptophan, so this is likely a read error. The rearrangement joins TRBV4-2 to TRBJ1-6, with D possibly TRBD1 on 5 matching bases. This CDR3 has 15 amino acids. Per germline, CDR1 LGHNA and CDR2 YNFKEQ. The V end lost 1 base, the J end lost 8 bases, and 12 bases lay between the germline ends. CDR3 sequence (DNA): TGTGCCAGCAGCCAAGCTGGGGCGAGGGATTCACCCCTCCACATT. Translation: CASSQAGARDSPLHI.

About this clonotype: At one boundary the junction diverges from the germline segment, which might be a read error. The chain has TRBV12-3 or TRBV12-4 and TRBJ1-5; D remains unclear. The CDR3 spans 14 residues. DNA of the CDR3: TGTGCCAGCAGTTTGAGGGCTACCAGTCAGCCCCAACATTTT. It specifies CASSLRATSQPQHF.

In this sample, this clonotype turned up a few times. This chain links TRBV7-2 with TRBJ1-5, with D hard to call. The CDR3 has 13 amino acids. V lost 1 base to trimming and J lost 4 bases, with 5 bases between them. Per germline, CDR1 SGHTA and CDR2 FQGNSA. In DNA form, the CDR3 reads TGTGCCAGCAGCTTAGTTCAGAATCAGCCCCAGCATTTT. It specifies CASSLVQNQPQHF.

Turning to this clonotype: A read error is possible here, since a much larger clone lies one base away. This chain's CDR3 is CASSQPGLPRGTKAFF. The CDR3 DNA reads as TGTGCCAGCAGCCAGCCGGGACTTCCAAGGGGCACTAAAGCTTTCTTT. This rearrangement joins TRBV7-9 to TRBJ1-1, with D possibly being TRBD1 (5 bases). Germline V gives CDR1 SEHNR, CDR2 FQNEAQ (reference sequence). The CDR3 is 16 residues long.

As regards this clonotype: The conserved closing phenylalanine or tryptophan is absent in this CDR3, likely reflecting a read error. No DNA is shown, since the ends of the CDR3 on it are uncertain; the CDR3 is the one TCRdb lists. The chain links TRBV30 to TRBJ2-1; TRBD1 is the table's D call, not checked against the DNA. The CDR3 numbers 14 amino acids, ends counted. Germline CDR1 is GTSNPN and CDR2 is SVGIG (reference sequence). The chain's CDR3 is CAWSKGDHLTEQLS.

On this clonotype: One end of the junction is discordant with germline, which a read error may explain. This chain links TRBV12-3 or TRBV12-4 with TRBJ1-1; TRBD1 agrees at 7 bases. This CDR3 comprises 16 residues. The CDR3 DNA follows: TGTGCCAGCAGCCCCCACCCTGGGACAGCGAACACTGAAGCTTCCTTT. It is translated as CASSPHPGTANTEASF.

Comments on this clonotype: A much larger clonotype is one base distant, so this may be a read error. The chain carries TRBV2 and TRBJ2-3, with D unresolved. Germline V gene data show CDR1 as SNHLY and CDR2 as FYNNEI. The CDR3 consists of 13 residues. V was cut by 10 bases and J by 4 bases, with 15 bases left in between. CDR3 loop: CATRPNIADTQYF. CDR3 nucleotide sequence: TGTGCCACCAGGCCCAATATCGCAGATACGCAGTATTTT. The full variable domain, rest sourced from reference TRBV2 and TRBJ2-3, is EPEVTQTPSHQVTQMGQEVILRCVPISNHLYFYWYRQILGQKVEFLVSFYNNEISEKSEIFDDQFSVERPDGSNFTLKIRSTKLEDSAMYFCATRPNIADTQYFGPGTRLTVL.

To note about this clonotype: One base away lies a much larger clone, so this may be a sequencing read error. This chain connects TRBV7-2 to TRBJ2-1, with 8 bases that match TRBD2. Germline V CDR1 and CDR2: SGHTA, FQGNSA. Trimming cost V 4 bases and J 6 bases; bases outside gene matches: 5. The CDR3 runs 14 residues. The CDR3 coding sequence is TGTGCCAGCAGCTCAGCAGCGGGGGCCAATGAGCAGTTCTTC. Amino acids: CASSSAAGANEQFF.

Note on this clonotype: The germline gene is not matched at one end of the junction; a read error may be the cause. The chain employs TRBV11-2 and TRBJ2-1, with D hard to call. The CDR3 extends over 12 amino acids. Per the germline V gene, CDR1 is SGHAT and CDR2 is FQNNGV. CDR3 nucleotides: TGTGCCAGCAGCTATAACTACAATAAGCAATTATTC. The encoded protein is CASSYNYNKQLF.

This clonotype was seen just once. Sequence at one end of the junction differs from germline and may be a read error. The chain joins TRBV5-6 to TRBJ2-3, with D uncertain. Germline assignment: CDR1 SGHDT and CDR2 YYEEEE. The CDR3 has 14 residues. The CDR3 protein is CASNLSGNTNTQYF. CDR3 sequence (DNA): TGTGCCAGCAACTTGTCCGGTAACACAAATACGCAGTATTTT. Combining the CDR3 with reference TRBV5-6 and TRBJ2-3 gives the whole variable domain DAGVTQSPTHLIKTRGQQVTLRCSPKSGHDTVSWYQQALGQGPQFIFQYYEEEERQRGNFPDRFSGHQFPNYSSELNVNALLLGDSALYLCASNLSGNTNTQYFGPGTRLTVL.

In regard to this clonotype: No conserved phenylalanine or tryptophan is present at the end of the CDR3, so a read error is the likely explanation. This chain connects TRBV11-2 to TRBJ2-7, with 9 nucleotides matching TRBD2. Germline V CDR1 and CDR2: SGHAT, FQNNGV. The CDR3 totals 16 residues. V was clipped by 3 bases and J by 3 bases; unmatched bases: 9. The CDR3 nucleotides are TGTGCCAGCAGCTTGCGGACTAGCGTGGTCTTCTACGAGCAGTACTTA. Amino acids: CASSLRTSVVFYEQYL.

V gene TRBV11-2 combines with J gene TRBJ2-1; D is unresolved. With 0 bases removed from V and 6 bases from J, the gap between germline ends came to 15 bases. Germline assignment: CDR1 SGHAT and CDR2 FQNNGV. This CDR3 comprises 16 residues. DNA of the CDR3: TGTGCCAGCAGCTTAGATCATAGATTAGCTGGCAATGAGCAGTTCTTC. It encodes CASSLDHRLAGNEQFF.

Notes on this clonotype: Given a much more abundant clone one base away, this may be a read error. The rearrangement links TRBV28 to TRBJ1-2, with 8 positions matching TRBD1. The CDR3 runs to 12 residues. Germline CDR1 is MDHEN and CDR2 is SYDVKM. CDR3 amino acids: CASSLTGGGYAF. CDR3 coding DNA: TGTGCCAGCAGTCTCACAGGGGGAGGCTACGCCTTC.

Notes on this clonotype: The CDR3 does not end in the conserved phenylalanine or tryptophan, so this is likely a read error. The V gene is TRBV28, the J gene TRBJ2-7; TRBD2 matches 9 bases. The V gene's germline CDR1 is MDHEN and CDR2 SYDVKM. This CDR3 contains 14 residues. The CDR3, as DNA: TGTGCCAGCTCCGTCGGGACTAGCACCCACGAACAGTACTTA. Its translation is CASSVGTSTHEQYL.

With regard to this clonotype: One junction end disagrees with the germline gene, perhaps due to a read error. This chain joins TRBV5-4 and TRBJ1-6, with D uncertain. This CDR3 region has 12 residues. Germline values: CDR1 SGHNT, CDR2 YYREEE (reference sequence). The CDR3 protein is CASSHDNSPLNF. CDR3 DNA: TGTGCCAGCAGCCACGATAATTCACCTCTCAACTTT.

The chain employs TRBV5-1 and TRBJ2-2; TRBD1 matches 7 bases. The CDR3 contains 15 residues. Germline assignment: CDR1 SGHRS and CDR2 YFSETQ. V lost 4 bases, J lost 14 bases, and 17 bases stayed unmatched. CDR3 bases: TGCGCCAGCAGCGACAGGGTCCCGAACACCTGGAAACTGTTTTTT. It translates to CASSDRVPNTWKLFF.

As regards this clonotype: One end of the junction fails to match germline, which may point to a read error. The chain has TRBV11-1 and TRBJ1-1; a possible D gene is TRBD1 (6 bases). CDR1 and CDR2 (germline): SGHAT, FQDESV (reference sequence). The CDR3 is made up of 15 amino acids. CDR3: CDSSLAGAGNTGAFF. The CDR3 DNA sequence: TGTGACAGCAGCTTAGCAGGGGCTGGAAACACTGGAGCTTTCTTT.

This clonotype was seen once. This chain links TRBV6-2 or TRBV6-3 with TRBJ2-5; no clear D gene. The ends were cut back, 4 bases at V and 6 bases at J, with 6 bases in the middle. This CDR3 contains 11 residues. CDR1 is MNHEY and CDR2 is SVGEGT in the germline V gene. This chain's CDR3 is CASSSIKTQYF. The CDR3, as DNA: TGTGCCAGCAGTTCCATCAAGACCCAGTACTTC.

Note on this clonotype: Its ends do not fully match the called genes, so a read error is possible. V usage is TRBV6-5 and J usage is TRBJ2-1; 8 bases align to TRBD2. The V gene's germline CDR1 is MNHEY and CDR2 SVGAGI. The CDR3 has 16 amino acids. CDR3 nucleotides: TGTGCCAGGAGTCTGGGGACTAGTGGCTCCTATAATGAGCAGTTCTTC. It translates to CARSLGTSGSYNEQFF.

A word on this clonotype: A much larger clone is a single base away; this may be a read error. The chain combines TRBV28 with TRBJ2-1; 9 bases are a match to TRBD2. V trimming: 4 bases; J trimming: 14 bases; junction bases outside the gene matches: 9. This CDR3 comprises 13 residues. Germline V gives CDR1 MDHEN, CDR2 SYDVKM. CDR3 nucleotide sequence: TGTGCCAGCAGTTCCGAACGTAGCGGGAGAAAGTTCTTC. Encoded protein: CASSSERSGRKFF.

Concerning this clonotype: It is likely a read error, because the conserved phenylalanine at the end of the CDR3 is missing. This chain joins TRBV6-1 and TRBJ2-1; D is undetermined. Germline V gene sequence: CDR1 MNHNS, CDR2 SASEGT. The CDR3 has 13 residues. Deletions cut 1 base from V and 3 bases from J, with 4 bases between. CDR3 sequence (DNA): TGTGCCAGCAGTGAAGGCATCTACAATGAGCAGTTCATC. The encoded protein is CASSEGIYNEQFI.

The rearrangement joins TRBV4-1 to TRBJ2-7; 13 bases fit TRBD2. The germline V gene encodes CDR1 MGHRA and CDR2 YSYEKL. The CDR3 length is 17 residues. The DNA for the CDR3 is TGCGGCAGTAGCCAAGAAAGGACTAGCGGGAGTCTATACGAGCAGTACTTC. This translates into CGSSQERTSGSLYEQYF.

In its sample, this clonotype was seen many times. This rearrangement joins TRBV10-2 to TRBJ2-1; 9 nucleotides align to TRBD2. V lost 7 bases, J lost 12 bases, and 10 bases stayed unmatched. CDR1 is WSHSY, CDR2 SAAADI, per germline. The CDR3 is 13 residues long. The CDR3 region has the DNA TGCGCCAGCATCCCGGGACTAGCTAGGGGGCAGTTCTTC. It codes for CASIPGLARGQFF.

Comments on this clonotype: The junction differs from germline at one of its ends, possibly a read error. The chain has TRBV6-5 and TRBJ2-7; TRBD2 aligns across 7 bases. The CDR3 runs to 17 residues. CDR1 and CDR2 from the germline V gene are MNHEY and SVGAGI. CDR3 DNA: TGTGCCAGCAGTTACTCGGGAGGAGAAGGGAGGGGCTACGAGCACTACTTC. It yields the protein CASSYSGGEGRGYEHYF.